These T cell receptor beta chains were read from a single sample in a study of T cell changes during pregnancy in multiple sclerosis. Data came from immunoSEQ multiplex PCR; TCRdb stores just in-frame clones and leaves some out. The table includes tens of thousands of clones, almost 95% detected once. The sequences come from peripheral blood, collected in the third trimester of pregnancy. These receptors were collected from a female donor in good health, enrolled as a control in a pregnancy study. The CDR3 runs from the conserved cysteine through the conserved F or W. Each record gives: J gene, V gene, CDR3 protein.

>TRBJ1-1|TRBV7-8
CASSLERREGRAFF
>TRBJ2-2|TRBV28
CASSQWTSGNTGELFF
>TRBJ1-5|TRBV5-1
CASSLGGTGGLNQPQHF
>TRBJ2-2|TRBV27
CASSLLQGGRAGTGELFF
>TRBJ1-1|TRBV6-4
CASSDSQNTEAFF
>TRBJ1-1|TRBV11-1
CASSLVPQLNTEAFF
>TRBJ2-5|TRBV4-1
CASSQDSRGAETQYF
>TRBJ1-2|TRBV18
CASSPQPPERYGYTF
>TRBJ1-2|TRBV7-9
CASSLGGQGIRAYGYTF
>TRBJ2-2|TRBV28
CASSLTGGNTGELFF
>TRBJ2-5|TRBV30
CAWSEPGGWETQYF
>TRBJ1-1|TRBV4-1
CASSQVGRGRTEAFF
>TRBJ2-7|TRBV21-1
CASSNGQRGITYEQYF
>TRBJ1-6|TRBV2
CASILGQAASGVAPLHF
>TRBJ1-1|TRBV5-1
CASSSPGNTEAFF
>TRBJ2-1|TRBV7-2
CASSLPAGGHNEQFF
>TRBJ2-2|TRBV19
CASRLQGDTGELFF
>TRBJ1-5|TRBV6-5
CASSRQGARDQPQHF
>TRBJ2-7|TRBV28
CASSLARSSYEQYF
>-|TRBV5-1
CASTSTGGTYEQYF
>TRBJ2-7|TRBV5-1
CASSNIPGGTYEQYF
>TRBJ2-3|TRBV27
CASSFFGPGDLRPDTQYF
>TRBJ1-1|TRBV27
CASSFSTGMNTEAFF
>TRBJ2-1|TRBV28
CASSSLASNEQFF
>TRBJ2-3|TRBV7-6
CASSLVAGTHSTDTQYF
>TRBJ2-3|TRBV28
CASSPGSSGADTQYF
>TRBJ1-1|TRBV11-3
CASSSRNTEAFF
>TRBJ2-1|TRBV4-2
CASSQDRGTSSYNEQFF
>TRBJ1-5|TRBV11-2
CASSLRENQPQHF
>TRBJ1-1|TRBV28
CASSGAERTEAFF
>TRBJ2-3|TRBV5-1
CASSFRAGPSTDTQYF
>TRBJ2-7|TRBV7-2
CASSLGGQGRYEQYF
>TRBJ2-3|TRBV11-3
CASSSSSADSTDTQYF
>TRBJ2-7|TRBV7-8
CASSFMFTGAGNIYEQYF
>TRBJ1-2|TRBV28
CASKTLRGYTF
>TRBJ2-7|TRBV4-2
CASSPSTGLAGGYEQYF
>TRBJ1-2|TRBV6-1
CASSEGRGGYTF
>TRBJ1-5|TRBV6-6
CASSYLQTNQPQHF
>TRBJ1-2|TRBV4-1
CASSGQGFRGYTF
>TRBJ2-1|TRBV28
CASSLLGGGGSYNEQFF
>TRBJ1-5|TRBV19
CASSIDDRGPNQPQHF
>TRBJ2-1|TRBV27
CASSLYGGASYNEQFF
>TRBJ1-1|TRBV30
CAWLPGLTITEAFF
>TRBJ2-4|TRBV4-3
CASSQGVGTSGYGGKNIQYF
>TRBJ2-1|TRBV5-6
CASSLDGAYNEQFF
>TRBJ1-5|TRBV19
CASSTDRLGQPQHF
>TRBJ1-6|TRBV6-4
CASSDSTGGSPLHF
>TRBJ2-2|TRBV11-3
CASSLRGFSGGELFF
>TRBJ2-7|TRBV7-3
CASSPDRDSYDEQYF
>TRBJ1-1|TRBV9
CASSADQGAGVNTEAFF
>TRBJ1-1|TRBV19
CASRPDSLNTEAFF
>TRBJ2-2|TRBV2
CASRGLAGGLNTGELFF
>TRBJ2-1|TRBV9
CASSVARDSGRINYNEQFF
>TRBJ2-5|TRBV19
CASSIASVQETQYF
>TRBJ2-3|TRBV4-1
CASSQEGLAGGVTDTQYF